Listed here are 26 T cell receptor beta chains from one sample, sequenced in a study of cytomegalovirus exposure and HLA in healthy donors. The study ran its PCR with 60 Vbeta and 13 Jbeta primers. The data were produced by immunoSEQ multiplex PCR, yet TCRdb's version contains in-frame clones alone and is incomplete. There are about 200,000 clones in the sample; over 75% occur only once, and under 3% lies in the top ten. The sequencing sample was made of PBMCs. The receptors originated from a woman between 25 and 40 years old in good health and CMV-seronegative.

The CDR3: CASSYSFAGAEEQYF. CDR3 nucleotide sequence: TGTGCCAGCAGTTACTCCTTTGCGGGCGCAGAGGAGCAGTACTTC. The chain combines TRBV6-5 with TRBJ2-7; a possible D gene is TRBD2 (5 bases). V dropped 0 bases and J dropped 7 bases, with 16 bases sitting between them. CDR1 is MNHEY and CDR2 is SVGAGI in the germline V gene. CDR3 length: 15 residues.

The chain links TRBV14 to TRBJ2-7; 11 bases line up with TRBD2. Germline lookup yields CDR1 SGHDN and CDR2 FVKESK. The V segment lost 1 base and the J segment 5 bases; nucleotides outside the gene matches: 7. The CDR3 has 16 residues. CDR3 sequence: CASSQVVTSGGHEQYF. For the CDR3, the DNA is TGTGCCAGCAGCCAAGTGGTTACTAGCGGGGGTCACGAGCAGTACTTC.

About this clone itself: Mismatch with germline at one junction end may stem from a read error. The chain's CDR3 is CASNLLLAETQYF. The CDR3 nucleotides are TGTGCCAGCAACTTACTACTAGCGGAGACCCAGTACTTC. The chain carries TRBV13 and TRBJ2-5; 7 bases align to TRBD2. Germline-derived CDR1 and CDR2 are PRHDT and FYEKMQ (reference sequence). CDR3 length: 13 amino acids.

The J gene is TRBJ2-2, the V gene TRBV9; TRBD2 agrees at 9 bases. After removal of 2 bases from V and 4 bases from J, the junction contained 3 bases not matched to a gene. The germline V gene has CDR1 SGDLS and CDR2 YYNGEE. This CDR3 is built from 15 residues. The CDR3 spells CASSVASGITGELFF. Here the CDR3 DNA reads TGTGCCAGCAGCGTGGCTAGCGGGATCACCGGGGAGCTGTTTTTT.

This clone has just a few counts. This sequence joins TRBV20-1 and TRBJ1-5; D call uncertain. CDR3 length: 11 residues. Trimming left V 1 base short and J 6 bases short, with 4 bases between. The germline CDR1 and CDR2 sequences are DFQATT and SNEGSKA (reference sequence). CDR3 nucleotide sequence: TGCAGTGCTAGAGGGCCTCAGCCCCAGCATTTT. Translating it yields CSARGPQPQHF.

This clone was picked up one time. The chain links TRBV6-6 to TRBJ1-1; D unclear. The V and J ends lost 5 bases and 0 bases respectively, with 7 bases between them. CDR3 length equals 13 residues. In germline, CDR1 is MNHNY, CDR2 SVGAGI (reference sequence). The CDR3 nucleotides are TGTGCCAGCAGTCCGGAGTTGAACACTGAAGCTTTCTTT. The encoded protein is CASSPELNTEAFF.

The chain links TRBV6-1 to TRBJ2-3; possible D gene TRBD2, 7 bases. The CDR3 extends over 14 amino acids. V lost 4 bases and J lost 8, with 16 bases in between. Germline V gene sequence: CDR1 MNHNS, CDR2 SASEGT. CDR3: CASSGGGGLRTQYF. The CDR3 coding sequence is TGTGCCAGCAGTGGAGGGGGGGGGTTGCGTACGCAGTATTTT.

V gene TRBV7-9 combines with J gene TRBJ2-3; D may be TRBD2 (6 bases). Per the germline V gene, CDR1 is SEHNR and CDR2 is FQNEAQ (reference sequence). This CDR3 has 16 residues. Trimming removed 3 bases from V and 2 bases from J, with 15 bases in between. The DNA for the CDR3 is TGTGCCAGCAGCTTGACTGGGGGGTTCTCCACAGATACGCAGTATTTT. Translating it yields CASSLTGGFSTDTQYF.

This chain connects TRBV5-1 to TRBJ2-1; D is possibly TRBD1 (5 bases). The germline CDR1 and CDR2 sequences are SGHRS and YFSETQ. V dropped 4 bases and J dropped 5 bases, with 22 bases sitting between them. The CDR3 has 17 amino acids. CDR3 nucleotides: TGCGCCAGCAGCCTGGCAAAAAGGACGTGGACAAACAATGAGCAGTTCTTC. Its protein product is CASSLAKRTWTNNEQFF. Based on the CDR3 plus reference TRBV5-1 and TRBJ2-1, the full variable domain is KAGVTQTPRYLIKTRGQQVTLSCSPISGHRSVSWYQQTPGQGLQFLFEYFSETQRNKGNFPGRFSGRQFSNSRSEMNVSTLELGDSALYLCASSLAKRTWTNNEQFFGPGTRLTVL.

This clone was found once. The chain's CDR3 is CASSLDGIHSNQPQHF. The CDR3 DNA follows: TGTGCCAGCAGCTTGGACGGGATTCATAGCAATCAGCCCCAGCATTTT. The genes are TRBV5-4 and TRBJ1-5; D remains ambiguous. The CDR3 has 16 residues. V dropped 0 bases and J dropped 0 bases, with 10 bases sitting between them. Germline V gene lookup returns CDR1 SGHNT and CDR2 YYREEE (reference sequence). Based on the CDR3 plus reference TRBV5-4 and TRBJ1-5, the full variable domain is ETGVTQSPTHLIKTRGQQVTLRCSSQSGHNTVSWYQQALGQGPQFIFQYYREEENGRGNFPPRFSGLQFPNYSSELNVNALELDDSALYLCASSLDGIHSNQPQHFGDGTRLSIL.

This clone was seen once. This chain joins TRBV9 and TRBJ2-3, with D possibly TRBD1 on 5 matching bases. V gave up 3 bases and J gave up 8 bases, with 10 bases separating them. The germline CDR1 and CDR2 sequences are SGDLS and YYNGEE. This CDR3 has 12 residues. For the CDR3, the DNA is TGTGCCAGCAGCGACCCTCAGGGTACGCAGTATTTT. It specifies CASSDPQGTQYF. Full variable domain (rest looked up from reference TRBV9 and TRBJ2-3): DSGVTQTPKHLITATGQRVTLRCSPRSGDLSVYWYQQSLDQGLQFLIQYYNGEERAKGNILERFSAQQFPDLHSELNLSSLELGDSALYFCASSDPQGTQYFGPGTRLTVL.

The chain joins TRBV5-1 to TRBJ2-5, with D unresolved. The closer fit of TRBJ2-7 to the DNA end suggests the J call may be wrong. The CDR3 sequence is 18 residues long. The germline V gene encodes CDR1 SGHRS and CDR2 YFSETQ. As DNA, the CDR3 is TGCGCCAGCAGCTTAACTGCCAGGATTCACGATAGAGCCTACGAGCAGTACTTC. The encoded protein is CASSLTARIHDRAYEQYF.

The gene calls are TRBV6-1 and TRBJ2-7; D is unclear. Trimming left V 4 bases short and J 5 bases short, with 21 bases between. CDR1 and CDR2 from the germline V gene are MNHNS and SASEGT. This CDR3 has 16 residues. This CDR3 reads CASSGSLLVGVHEQYF. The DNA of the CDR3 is TGTGCCAGCAGTGGGAGCCTTTTGGTGGGTGTCCACGAGCAGTACTTC.

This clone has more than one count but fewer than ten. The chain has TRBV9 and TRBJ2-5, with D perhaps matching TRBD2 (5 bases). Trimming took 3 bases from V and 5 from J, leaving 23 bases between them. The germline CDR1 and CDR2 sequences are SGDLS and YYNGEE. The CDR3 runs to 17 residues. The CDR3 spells CASSEGVYPNSGETQYF. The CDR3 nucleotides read TGTGCCAGCAGCGAGGGAGTTTACCCAAATTCGGGGGAGACCCAGTACTTC.

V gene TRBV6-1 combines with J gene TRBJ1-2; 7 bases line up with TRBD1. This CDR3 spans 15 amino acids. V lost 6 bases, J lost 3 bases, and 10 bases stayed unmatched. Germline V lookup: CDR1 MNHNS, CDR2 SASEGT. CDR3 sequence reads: CASSGRGAGYYGYTF. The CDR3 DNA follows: TGTGCCAGCAGCGGCAGGGGGGCGGGTTACTATGGCTACACCTTC.

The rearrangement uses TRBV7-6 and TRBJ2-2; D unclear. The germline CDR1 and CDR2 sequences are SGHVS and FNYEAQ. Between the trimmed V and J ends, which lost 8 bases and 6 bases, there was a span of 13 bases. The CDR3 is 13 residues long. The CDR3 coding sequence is TGTGCCAGCGAGGATTTAGCTCCCGGGGAGCTGTTTTTT. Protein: CASEDLAPGELFF.

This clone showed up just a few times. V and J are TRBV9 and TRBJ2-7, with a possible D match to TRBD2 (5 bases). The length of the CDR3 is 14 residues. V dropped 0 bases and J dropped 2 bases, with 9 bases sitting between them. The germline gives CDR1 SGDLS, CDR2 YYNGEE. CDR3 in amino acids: CASSVGGQTYEQYF. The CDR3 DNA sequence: TGTGCCAGCAGCGTAGGAGGGCAGACCTACGAGCAGTACTTC. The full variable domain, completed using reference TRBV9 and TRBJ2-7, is DSGVTQTPKHLITATGQRVTLRCSPRSGDLSVYWYQQSLDQGLQFLIQYYNGEERAKGNILERFSAQQFPDLHSELNLSSLELGDSALYFCASSVGGQTYEQYFGPGTRLTVT.

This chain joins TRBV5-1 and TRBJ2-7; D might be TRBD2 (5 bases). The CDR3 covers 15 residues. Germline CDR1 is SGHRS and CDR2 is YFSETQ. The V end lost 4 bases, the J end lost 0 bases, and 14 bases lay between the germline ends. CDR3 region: CASSPLEAFSYEQYF. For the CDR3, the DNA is TGCGCCAGCAGCCCCTTGGAGGCATTCTCCTACGAGCAGTACTTC. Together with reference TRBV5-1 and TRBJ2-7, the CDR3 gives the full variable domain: KAGVTQTPRYLIKTRGQQVTLSCSPISGHRSVSWYQQTPGQGLQFLFEYFSETQRNKGNFPGRFSGRQFSNSRSEMNVSTLELGDSALYLCASSPLEAFSYEQYFGPGTRLTVT.

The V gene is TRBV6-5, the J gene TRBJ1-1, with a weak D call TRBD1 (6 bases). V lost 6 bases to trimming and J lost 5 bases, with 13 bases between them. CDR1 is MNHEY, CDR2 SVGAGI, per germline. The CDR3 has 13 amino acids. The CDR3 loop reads CASSPRTATEAFF. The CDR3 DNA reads TGTGCCAGCAGCCCACGGACAGCGACTGAAGCTTTCTTT.

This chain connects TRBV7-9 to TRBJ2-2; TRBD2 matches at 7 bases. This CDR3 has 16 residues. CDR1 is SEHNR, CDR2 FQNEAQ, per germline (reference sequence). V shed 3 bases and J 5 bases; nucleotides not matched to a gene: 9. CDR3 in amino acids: CASSFGSWGGTGELFF. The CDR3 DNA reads TGTGCCAGCAGCTTCGGCTCTTGGGGGGGAACCGGGGAGCTGTTTTTT.

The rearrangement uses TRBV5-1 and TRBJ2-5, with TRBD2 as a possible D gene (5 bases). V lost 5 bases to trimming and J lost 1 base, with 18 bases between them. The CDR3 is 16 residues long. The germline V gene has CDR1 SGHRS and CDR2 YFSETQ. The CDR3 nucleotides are TGCGCCAGCAGTCCGCCCTATCGGGATATCCAAGAGACCCAGTACTTC. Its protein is CASSPPYRDIQETQYF.

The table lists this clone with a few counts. The CDR3 loop is CASSLTSGGVETQYF. CDR3 sequence (DNA): TGTGCCAGCAGCCTAACTAGCGGGGGGGTGGAGACCCAGTACTTC. This chain connects TRBV5-4 to TRBJ2-5, with 13 positions matching TRBD2. J was trimmed by 5 bases and V by 4 bases; bases with no gene match: 5. The germline CDR1 and CDR2 sequences are SGHNT and YYREEE (reference sequence). CDR3 length: 15 amino acids.

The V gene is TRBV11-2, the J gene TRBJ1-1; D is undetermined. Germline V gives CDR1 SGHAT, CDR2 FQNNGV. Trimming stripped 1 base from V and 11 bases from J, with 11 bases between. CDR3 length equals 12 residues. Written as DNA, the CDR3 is TGTGCCAGCAGCTTAGTAGGCGCGAGGGCTTTCTTT. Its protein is CASSLVGARAFF.

This chain's CDR3 is CSVVTRTNEQFF. The CDR3 nucleotides read TGCAGCGTCGTTACTAGGACCAATGAGCAGTTCTTC. V usage is TRBV29-1 and J usage is TRBJ2-1; maybe TRBD2 (5 bases). Trimming pared 6 bases from V and 6 bases from J, leaving 12 bases between. The CDR3 extends over 12 amino acids. Germline V lookup: CDR1 SQVTM, CDR2 ANQGSEA.

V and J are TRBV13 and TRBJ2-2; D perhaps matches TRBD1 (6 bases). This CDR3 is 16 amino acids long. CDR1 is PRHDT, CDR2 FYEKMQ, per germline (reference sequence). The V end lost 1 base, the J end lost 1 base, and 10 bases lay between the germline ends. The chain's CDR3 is CASSLVWTVNTGELFF. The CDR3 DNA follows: TGTGCCAGCAGCTTAGTTTGGACAGTGAACACCGGGGAGCTGTTTTTT.

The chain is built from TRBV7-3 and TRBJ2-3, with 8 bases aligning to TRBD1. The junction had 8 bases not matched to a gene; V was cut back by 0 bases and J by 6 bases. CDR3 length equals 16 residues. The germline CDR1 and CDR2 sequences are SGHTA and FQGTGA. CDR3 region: CASSLTVRGQDDTQYF. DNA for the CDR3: TGTGCCAGCAGCTTAACAGTCAGGGGGCAGGACGATACGCAGTATTTT.